This T cell receptor beta chain was identified during a study of cytomegalovirus exposure and HLA in healthy donors. Study-level background: Previous work identified 120 million or so unique TCR beta sequences from around 200 million T cells. Study-wide results and caveats: There were a few CMV-associated chains whose specificity for CMV antigens was confirmed in vitro. Earlier results showed most TCR beta V segments being productive about 87% or about 30% of the time.

There are 15 residues in the CDR3. Germline CDR1 is SGDLS and CDR2 is YYNGEE. V lost 0 bases and J lost 7, with 14 bases in between. With respect to this clone: The antigen is undetermined.

PCR employed 60 Vbeta and 13 Jbeta primers. Some clones are missing from TCRdb's copy, which holds only in-frame ones; the method was immunoSEQ multiplex PCR. Of some 160,000 clones listed, 79% are singletons. The sample comprised PBMCs. This clonotype was sampled from a woman between 35 and 50 years old in good health and CMV-seronegative. V usage is TRBV9 and J usage is TRBJ1-5; D is perhaps TRBD1 (5 bases). CDR3 DNA sequence: TGTGCCAGCAGCGTAGGGGAGGGGTTGAGACAGCCCCAGCATTTT. It encodes CASSVGEGLRQPQHF. The full variable domain, its missing parts supplied by reference TRBV9 and TRBJ1-5, is DSGVTQTPKHLITATGQRVTLRCSPRSGDLSVYWYQQSLDQGLQFLIQYYNGEERAKGNILERFSAQQFPDLHSELNLSSLELGDSALYFCASSVGEGLRQPQHFGDGTRLSIL.